This entry features one T cell receptor beta chain sequence. The CDR3 contains 15 residues. V was pared by 3 bases and J by 3 bases, with 6 bases of the junction left unmatched. CDR1 and CDR2 (germline): SGHNT, YYREEE (reference sequence). The sample belongs to a study of blood T cell repertoires in COVID-19. Study summary: From the United States, Italy and Spain came samples of acute and convalescent COVID-19. From T cells, B-cell-depleted T cells, or PBMCs came the material, which was cDNA or gDNA.

In the original processing: Amplification from reference gene primers served as the basis for estimated nucleated cell counts. The repertoire was sequenced with immunoSEQ multiplex PCR; TCRdb's copy has only in-frame clones and lacks some. Clonal size and the V and J genes are those of that table, whereas D and trimming came from the DNA. The sample carries roughly 320,000 clones, around 87% recorded once. The material sequenced was peripheral blood. This chain uses TRBV5-4 with TRBJ2-5; 9 nucleotides line up with TRBD1. The clonotype was recovered from a man aged 70 or older with acute or convalescent COVID-19. CDR3 sequence reads: CASSSPGTGKETQYF. The CDR3 coding sequence is TGTGCCAGCAGCTCACCCGGGACAGGGAAAGAGACCCAGTACTTC.